Included here is one TCR beta chain sequence, with context. Methods used by the authors: Nucleated cell number was recorded as an estimate derived from reference gene primer amplification. The method was immunoSEQ multiplex PCR; TCRdb's version includes in-frame clones alone and lacks a portion of them. That table supplies the V and J calls and clone size; D and trimming were determined from the DNA. The table has roughly 63,000 clones, approximately 90% seen once. V shed 7 bases and J 4 bases; nucleotides not matched to a gene: 3. Germline lookup yields CDR1 SEHNR and CDR2 FQNEAQ (reference sequence). CDR3 length equals 13 residues. This specimen belongs to a study of blood T cell repertoires in COVID-19. Study background: Samples taken during acute and convalescent COVID-19 were collected in the United States, Italy and Spain.

The TCR comes from a man aged 55 to 69 with acute or convalescent COVID-19. Sequenced sample: peripheral blood. The rearrangement uses TRBV7-9 and TRBJ2-3; 9 bases fit TRBD2. DNA of the CDR3: TGTGCCAGCACCATAGCGGGAGCAGATACGCAGTATTTT. It is translated as CASTIAGADTQYF.